The T cell receptor (beta chain) described here comes from a study of blood T cell repertoires in COVID-19. Only in-frame clones appear in the TCRdb table, and some are missing; sequencing was by immunoSEQ multiplex PCR. Of over 130,000 clones listed, over 60% are singletons. Trimming took off 6 bases at V and 2 bases at J, with 15 bases between the two ends. This CDR3 is 15 amino acids long. Per germline, CDR1 SEHNR and CDR2 FQNEAQ (reference sequence). V is TRBV7-9 and J is TRBJ2-3, with D hard to call. Specimen: PBMCs or T cells enriched from blood (not recorded which). The sequence came from a woman in her 50s who had recovered from COVID-19. This chain's CDR3 is CASRQSGFDTDTQYF. CDR3 coding DNA: TGTGCCAGCAGACAAAGTGGCTTCGACACAGATACGCAGTATTTT.